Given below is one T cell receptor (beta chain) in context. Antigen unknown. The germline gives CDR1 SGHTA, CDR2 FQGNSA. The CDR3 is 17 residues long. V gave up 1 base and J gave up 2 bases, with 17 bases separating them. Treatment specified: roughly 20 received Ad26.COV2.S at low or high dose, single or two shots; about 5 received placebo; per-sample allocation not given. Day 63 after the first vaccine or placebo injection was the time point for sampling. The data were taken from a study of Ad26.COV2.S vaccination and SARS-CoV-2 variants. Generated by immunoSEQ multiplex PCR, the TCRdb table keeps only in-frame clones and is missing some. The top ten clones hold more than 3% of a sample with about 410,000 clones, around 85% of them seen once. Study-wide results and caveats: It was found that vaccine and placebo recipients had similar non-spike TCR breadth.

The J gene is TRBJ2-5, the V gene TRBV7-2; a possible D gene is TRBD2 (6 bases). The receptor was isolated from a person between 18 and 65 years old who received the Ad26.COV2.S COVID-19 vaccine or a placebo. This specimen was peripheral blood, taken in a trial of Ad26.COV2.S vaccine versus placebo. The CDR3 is CASSLGVGGAKQETQYF. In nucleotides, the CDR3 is TGTGCCAGCAGCTTAGGTGTAGGCGGGGCTAAACAAGAGACCCAGTACTTC.